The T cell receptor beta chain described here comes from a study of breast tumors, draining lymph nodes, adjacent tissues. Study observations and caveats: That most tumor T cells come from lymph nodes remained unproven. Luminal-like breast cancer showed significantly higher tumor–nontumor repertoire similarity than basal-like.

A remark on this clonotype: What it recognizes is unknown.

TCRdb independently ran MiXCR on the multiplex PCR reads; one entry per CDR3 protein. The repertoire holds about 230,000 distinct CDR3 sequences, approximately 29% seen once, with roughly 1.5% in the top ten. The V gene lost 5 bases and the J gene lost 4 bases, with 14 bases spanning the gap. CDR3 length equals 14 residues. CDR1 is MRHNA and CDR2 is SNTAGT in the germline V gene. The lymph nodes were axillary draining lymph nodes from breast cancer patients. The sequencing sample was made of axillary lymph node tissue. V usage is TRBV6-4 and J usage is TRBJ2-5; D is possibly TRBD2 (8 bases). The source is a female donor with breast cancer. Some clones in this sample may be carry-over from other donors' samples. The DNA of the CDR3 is TGTGCCAGCAGTAGGGGGCTAGCGGGAGAGACCCAGTACTTC. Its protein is CASSRGLAGETQYF.